The rows below give T cell receptor beta chains drawn from one sample of a study of early T cells in non-severe SARS-CoV-2 infection. TCRdb re-analysed the 5' RACE reads in MiXCR, keeping a single row per CDR3 protein. The data hold tens of thousands of distinct CDR3 sequences, with 10% to 12% observed a single time. This sample comprised whole blood, obtained at baseline. These receptors were taken from an adult who was a healthcare worker with PCR-confirmed SARS-CoV-2 infection or an uninfected control (not recorded which). Each CDR3 is given with its conserved first and last residue.

CDR3 protein	V gene	J gene
CASSWDGNYGYTF	TRBV7-9	TRBJ1-2
CACQVGRLSKGTQPQHF	TRBV30	TRBJ1-5
CASSQDWGARAYNEQFF	TRBV3-1	TRBJ2-1
CASRASGGASDTQYF	TRBV12-3/TRBV12-4	TRBJ2-3
CTSSFHRLSTEAFF	TRBV1	TRBJ1-1
CASAGASGGYEQYF	TRBV5-1	TRBJ2-7
CSASNQMNTEAFF	TRBV20-1	TRBJ1-1
CASKDPGDLKNSPLHF	TRBV7-9	TRBJ1-6
CASSRSSGGLNTEAFF	TRBV4-3	TRBJ1-1
CASSNGPRDRGRRYGYTF	TRBV19	TRBJ1-2
CSARSDRNRRETQYF	TRBV20-1	TRBJ2-5
CASGTGVSEAFF	TRBV10-2	TRBJ1-1
CATGTEVNEQFF	TRBV24-1	TRBJ2-1
CASSLGRISGGTPVIF	TRBV11-3	TRBJ2-1
CASSPLTGPDGYTF	TRBV18	TRBJ1-2
CASSFRASGEKLFF	TRBV5-6	TRBJ1-4
CASNKGRSAGGPRIEQFF	TRBV6-2/TRBV6-3	TRBJ2-1
CASSYSIPGRTAQEKLFF	TRBV6-5	TRBJ1-4
CASSVEAENTIYF	TRBV9	TRBJ1-3
CASSYSGRVRYEQYF	TRBV6-5	TRBJ2-7
CASRPGLAGTPYNEQFF	TRBV14	TRBJ2-1
CSVELIRPYEQYF	TRBV29-1	TRBJ2-7
CASSLGALSYNSPLHF	TRBV11-2	TRBJ1-6
CASSENTNSGNTIYF	TRBV25-1	TRBJ1-3
CASSNPRGGGLNNEQFF	TRBV2	TRBJ2-1
CAWSAGRQETQYF	TRBV30	TRBJ2-5
CASSVGNTEAFF	TRBV6-2/TRBV6-3	TRBJ1-1
CASSLDASTDTQYF	TRBV7-2	TRBJ2-3
CSARGGTQYF	TRBV20-1	TRBJ2-3
CSARDPRGKQETQYF	TRBV20-1	TRBJ2-5
CASSAFSESSYNEQFF	TRBV9	TRBJ2-1
CASSGNRQGSPYEQYF	TRBV5-6	TRBJ2-7
CASRRDSQSLAFF	TRBV2	TRBJ1-1
CASSSGSYQPQHF	TRBV11-2	TRBJ1-5
CASGPRLPLTQYF	TRBV7-2	TRBJ2-3
CASSQVAGGVATQYF	TRBV4-3	TRBJ2-5
CASTRGGAGANVLTF	TRBV5-4	TRBJ2-6
CAISPLGNTEAFF	TRBV10-3	TRBJ1-1
CAWYEGSSYNEQFF	TRBV30	TRBJ2-1
CASSHEPPGQGSGNTIYF	TRBV7-2	TRBJ1-3
CASSLGQGYEQYF	TRBV12-3/TRBV12-4	TRBJ2-7
CASSLLGQTRSYEQYF	TRBV7-9	TRBJ2-7
CASSGGSSGANVLTF	TRBV2	TRBJ2-6
CASGLVQGAPRDNEQFF	TRBV12-5	TRBJ2-1
CASRDIGQITDTQYF	TRBV28	TRBJ2-3
CASSPQLGGYEQYF	TRBV12-3/TRBV12-4	TRBJ2-7
CAWSAAPGRPVATF	TRBV30	TRBJ1-2
CAWSVWGNNTEAFF	TRBV30	TRBJ1-1
CAWSPSGALSSTDTQYF	TRBV30	TRBJ2-3
CASSQLPTDTQYF	TRBV3-1	TRBJ2-3
CASSPVVTFGFPLHF	TRBV3-1	TRBJ1-6
CASKRGDGDNEQFF	TRBV2	TRBJ2-1
CASSTRQGDGYTF	TRBV7-3	TRBJ1-2
CASSSLGLAGGLGTQYF	TRBV7-2	TRBJ2-3